The present TCR beta chain was sequenced within a study of CD8+CD57+ T cells in acquired aplastic anemia. Profiling that covered TCR beta VDJ and CDR3 relied on genomic DNA as its template. From the reads, TCRdb called clonotypes with MiXCR, one entry per CDR3 protein. The sample lists over 150,000 distinct CDR3 sequences, around 45% occurring once. Per germline, CDR1 ENHRY and CDR2 SYGVKD. The CDR3 is 16 residues long. V was clipped by 5 bases and J by 6 bases; unmatched bases: 11. The V and J genes are TRBV10-3 and TRBJ1-2; 11 bases map to TRBD1. The sample comprised sorted CD4+, CD8+, or CD8+CD57+ T cells (not recorded which) from PBMCs. This TCR was sampled from a human donor in good health. CDR3 nucleotide sequence: TGTGCCATCAGTTCAGCGGGACAGGGGGTTGAGGATGGCTACACCTTC. It yields the protein CAISSAGQGVEDGYTF.